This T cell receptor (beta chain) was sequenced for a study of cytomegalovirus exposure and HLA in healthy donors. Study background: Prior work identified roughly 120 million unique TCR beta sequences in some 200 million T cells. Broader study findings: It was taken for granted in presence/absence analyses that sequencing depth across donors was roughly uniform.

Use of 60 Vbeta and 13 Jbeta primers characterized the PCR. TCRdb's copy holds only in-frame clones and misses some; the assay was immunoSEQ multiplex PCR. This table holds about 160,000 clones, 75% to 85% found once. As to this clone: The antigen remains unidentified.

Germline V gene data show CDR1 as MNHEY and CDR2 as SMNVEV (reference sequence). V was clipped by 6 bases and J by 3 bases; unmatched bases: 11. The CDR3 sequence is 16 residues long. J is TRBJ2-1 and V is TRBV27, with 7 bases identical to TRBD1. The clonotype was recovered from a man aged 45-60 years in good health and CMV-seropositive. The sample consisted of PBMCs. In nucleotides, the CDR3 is TGTGCCAGCAGCCCCTCCCGGGACAGAGTCTACAATGAGCAGTTCTTC. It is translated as CASSPSRDRVYNEQFF.